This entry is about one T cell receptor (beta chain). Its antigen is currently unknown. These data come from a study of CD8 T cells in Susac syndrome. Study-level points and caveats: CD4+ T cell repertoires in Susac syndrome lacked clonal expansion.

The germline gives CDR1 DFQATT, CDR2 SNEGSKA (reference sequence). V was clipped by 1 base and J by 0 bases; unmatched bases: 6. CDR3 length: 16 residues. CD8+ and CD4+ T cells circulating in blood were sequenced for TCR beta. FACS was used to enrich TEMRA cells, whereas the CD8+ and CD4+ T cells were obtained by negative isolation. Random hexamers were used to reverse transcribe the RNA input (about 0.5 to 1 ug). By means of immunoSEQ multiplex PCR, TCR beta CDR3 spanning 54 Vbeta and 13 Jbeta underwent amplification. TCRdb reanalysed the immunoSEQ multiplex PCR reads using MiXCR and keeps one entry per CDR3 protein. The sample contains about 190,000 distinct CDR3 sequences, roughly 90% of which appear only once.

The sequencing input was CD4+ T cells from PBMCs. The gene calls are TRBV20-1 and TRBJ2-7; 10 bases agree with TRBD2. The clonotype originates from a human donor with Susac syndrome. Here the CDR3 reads CSARGHGLADSYEQYF. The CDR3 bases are TGCAGTGCTAGAGGCCATGGACTAGCGGACTCCTACGAGCAGTACTTC.